This is a list of T cell receptor beta chains from one sample in a study of T cells in Graves' hyperthyroidism and ophthalmopathy. Via MiXCR, TCRdb re-called the multiplex PCR reads, giving one row per CDR3 protein. Of 550,000 to 700,000 distinct CDR3 sequences in the sample, 40% to 55% were seen once. Sequences were obtained from peripheral blood or thyroid tissue (not recorded which). The receptors stem from an adult woman with Graves' disease, either hyperthyroidism or ophthalmopathy (not recorded which). Each CDR3 is given without its conserved first and last residue. Rows may omit the clone size; those that give it use once, few, many or a size class.

j_call clone_size v_call cdr3_aa
TRBJ2-2 few TRBV7-9 ASSRFSGGVNTGELF
TRBJ2-7 - TRBV2 ASSGGTG
TRBJ1-2 many TRBV29-1 SVEDSPTGRGGYT
TRBJ2-7 many TRBV7-2 ASSFRDSSNYEQY
TRBJ1-3 - TRBV15 ATSRDQGETIY
TRBJ2-2 many TRBV6-1 ASSQTSGRAPGELF
TRBJ1-5 once TRBV2 ASSRTTGNQPQH
TRBJ1-1 - TRBV20-1 SADEDRVLAEAF
TRBJ1-2 many TRBV18 ASSPGQIYGYT
TRBJ1-2 many TRBV20-1 STYDRTAYGYT
TRBJ1-1 - TRBV2 ASSAGARAF
TRBJ2-6 - TRBV29-1 SVEAGTGVNVLT
TRBJ1-2 - TRBV15 ANPLLTGIIYGYT
TRBJ2-2 - TRBV7-9 ASRHRLGQGGELF
TRBJ1-1 few TRBV12-3/TRBV12-4 AGSLVVRGKAEAF
TRBJ1-4 - TRBV2 ASVGGTGEKLF
TRBJ1-1 - TRBV7-9 ASSFPPEAF
TRBJ1-2 - TRBV24-1 ATSDTGGLYGYT
- - TRBV25-1 ASAPGTGKETQY
TRBJ2-7 - TRBV28 ARSTWEWGGTSGYEQY
TRBJ1-2 - TRBV10-3 AISEEGARGYT
TRBJ1-5 - TRBV28 ASITGGRNQPQH
TRBJ2-5 - TRBV29-1 SVEGAGEGTQY
TRBJ2-7 few TRBV19 ASSTTGDEQY
TRBJ2-7 many TRBV19 ASSTRGGGIYEQY
TRBJ1-2 many TRBV27 ASSHIRGRGYGYT
TRBJ1-3 - TRBV10-3 ASKGQAFSGNTIY
TRBJ2-2 once TRBV5-5 ASSSPLPGVNTGELF
TRBJ2-2 many TRBV7-9 IGGELF
TRBJ1-2 many TRBV6-2/TRBV6-3 ASTAQRVTDYGYT
TRBJ1-1 many TRBV11-2 ASSSTDKNTEAF
TRBJ1-1 few TRBV7-9 ASSPLRGGDTEAF
TRBJ1-5 - TRBV15 ATSSRQGSNQPQH
TRBJ1-6 - TRBV7-9 ASSPGGASPLH
TRBJ2-7 many TRBV4-1 ASSQGTGGSYEQY
TRBJ1-5 - TRBV7-8 ASTLSWQSNQPQH